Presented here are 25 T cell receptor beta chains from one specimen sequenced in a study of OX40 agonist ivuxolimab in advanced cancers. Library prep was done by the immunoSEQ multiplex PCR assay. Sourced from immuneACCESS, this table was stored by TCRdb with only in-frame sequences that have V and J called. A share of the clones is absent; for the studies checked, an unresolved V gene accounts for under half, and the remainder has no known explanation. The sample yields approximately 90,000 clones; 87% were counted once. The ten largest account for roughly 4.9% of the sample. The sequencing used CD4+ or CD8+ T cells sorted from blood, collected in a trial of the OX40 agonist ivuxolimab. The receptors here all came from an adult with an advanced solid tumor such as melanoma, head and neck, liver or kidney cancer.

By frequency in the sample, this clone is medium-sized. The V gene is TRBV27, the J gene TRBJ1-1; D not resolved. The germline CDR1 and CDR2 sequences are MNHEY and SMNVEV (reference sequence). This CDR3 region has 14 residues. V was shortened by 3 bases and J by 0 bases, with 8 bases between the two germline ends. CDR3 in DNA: TGTGCCAGCAGTTTTCTGTCCATGAACACTGAAGCTTTCTTT. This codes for CASSFLSMNTEAFF.

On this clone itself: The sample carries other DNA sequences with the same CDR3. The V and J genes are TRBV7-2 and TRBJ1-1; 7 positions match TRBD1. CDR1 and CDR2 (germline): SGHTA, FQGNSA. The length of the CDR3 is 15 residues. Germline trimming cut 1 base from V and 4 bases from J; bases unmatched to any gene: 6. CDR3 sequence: CASSLGRGLGTEAFF. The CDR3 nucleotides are TGTGCCAGCAGCTTAGGAAGGGGGCTAGGCACTGAAGCTTTCTTT. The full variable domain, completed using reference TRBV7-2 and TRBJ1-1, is GAGVSQSPSNKVTEKGKDVELRCDPISGHTALYWYRQSLGQGLEFLIYFQGNSAPDKSGLPSDRFSAERTGGSVSTLTIQRTQQEDSAVYLCASSLGRGLGTEAFFGQGTRLTVV.

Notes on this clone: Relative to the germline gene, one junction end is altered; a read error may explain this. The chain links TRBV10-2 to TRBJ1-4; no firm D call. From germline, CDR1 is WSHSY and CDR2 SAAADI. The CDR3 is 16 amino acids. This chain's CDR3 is CASGDWSGESGEKLFF. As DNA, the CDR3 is TGCGCCAGCGGTGACTGGAGTGGGGAAAGCGGGGAAAAACTGTTTTTT.

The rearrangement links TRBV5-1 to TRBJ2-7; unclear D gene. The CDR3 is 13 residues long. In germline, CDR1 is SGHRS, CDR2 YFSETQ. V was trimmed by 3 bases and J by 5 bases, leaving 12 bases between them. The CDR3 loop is CASSYARLDEQYF. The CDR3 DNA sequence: TGCGCCAGCAGCTATGCCCGGCTCGACGAGCAGTACTTC.

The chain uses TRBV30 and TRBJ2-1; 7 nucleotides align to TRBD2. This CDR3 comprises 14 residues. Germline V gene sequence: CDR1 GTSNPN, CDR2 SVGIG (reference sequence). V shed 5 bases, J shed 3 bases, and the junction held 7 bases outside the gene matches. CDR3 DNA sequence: TGTGCCTGGGGGGGGACTACCAGCTACAATGAGCAGTTCTTC. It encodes CAWGGTTSYNEQFF.

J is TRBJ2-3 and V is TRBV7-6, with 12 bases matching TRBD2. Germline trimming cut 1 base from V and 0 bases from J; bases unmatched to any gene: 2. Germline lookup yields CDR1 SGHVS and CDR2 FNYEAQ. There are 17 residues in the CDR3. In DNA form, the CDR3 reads TGTGCCAGCAGCTTAGGGACTAGCGGGATTAGCACAGATACGCAGTATTTT. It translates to CASSLGTSGISTDTQYF.

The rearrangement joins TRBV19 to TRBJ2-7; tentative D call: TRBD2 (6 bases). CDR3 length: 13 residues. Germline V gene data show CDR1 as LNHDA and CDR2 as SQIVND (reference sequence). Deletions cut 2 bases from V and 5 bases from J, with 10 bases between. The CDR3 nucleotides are TGTGCCAGTAGTATACGAGCGGGCCACGAGCAGTACTTC. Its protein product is CASSIRAGHEQYF.

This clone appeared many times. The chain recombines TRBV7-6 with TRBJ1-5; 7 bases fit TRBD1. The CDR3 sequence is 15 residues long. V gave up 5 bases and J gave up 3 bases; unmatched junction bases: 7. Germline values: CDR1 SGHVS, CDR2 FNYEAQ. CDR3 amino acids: CASSPGTENNQPQHF. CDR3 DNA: TGTGCCAGCAGCCCGGGGACAGAAAACAATCAGCCCCAGCATTTT.

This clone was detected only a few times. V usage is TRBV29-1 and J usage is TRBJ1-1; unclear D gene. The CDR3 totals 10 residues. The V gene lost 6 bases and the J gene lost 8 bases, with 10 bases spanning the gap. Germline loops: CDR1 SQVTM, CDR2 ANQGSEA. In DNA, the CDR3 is TGCAGCGTCGCACATGAAGAAGCTTTCTTT. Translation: CSVAHEEAFF.

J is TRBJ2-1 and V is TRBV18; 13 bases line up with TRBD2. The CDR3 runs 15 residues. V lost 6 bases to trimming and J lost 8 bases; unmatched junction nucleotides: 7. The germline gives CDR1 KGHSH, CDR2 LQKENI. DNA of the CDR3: TGTGCCAGCTCGCTGGGACTAGCGGGATGGGATGAGCAGTTCTTC. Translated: CASSLGLAGWDEQFF.

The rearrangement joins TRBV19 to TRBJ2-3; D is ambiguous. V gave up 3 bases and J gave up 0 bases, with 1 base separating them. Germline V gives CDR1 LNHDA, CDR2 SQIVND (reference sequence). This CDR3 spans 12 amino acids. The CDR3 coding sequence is TGTGCCAGTAGTATTAGCACAGATACGCAGTATTTT. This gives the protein CASSISTDTQYF.

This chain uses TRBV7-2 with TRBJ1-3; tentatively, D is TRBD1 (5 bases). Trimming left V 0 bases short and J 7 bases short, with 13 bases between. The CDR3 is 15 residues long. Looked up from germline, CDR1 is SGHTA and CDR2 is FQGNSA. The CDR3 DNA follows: TGTGCCAGCAGCTTAGCGCTTGGGAGGGACAACACCATATATTTT. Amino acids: CASSLALGRDNTIYF.

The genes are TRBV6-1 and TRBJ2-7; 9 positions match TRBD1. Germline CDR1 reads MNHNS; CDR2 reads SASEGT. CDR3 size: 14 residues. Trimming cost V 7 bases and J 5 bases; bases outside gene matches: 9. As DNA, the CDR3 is TGTGCCAGCAAACGTTCGGGGACAGGGAACGAGCAGTACTTC. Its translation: CASKRSGTGNEQYF.

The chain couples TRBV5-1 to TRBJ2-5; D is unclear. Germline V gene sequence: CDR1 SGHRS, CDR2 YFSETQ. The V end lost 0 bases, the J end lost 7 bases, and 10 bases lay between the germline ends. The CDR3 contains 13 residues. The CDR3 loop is CASSLESTGTQYF. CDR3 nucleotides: TGCGCCAGCAGCTTGGAATCGACCGGGACCCAGTACTTC.

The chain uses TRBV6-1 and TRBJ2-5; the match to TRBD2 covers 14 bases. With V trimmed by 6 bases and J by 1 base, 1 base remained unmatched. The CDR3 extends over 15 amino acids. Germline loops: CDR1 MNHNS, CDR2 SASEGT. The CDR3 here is CASRTSGRAQETQYF. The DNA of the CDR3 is TGTGCCAGCAGGACTAGCGGGAGGGCCCAAGAGACCCAGTACTTC.

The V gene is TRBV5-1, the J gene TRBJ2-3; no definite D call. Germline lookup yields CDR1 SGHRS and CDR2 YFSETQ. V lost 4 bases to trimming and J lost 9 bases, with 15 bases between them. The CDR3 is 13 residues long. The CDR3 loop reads CASSARPESTQYF. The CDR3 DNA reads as TGCGCCAGCAGCGCCAGACCGGAGAGCACGCAGTATTTT.

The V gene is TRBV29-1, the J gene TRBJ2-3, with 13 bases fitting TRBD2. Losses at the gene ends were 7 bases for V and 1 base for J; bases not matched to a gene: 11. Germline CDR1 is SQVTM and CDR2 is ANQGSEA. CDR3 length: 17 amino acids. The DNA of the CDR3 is TGCAGCGCCTCACTAGCGGGAGGGCCTCATGGCACAGATACGCAGTATTTT. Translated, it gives CSASLAGGPHGTDTQYF.

CDR3 residues: CASSLDSTSGELFF. Written as DNA, the CDR3 is TGTGCCAGCAGCTTGGACTCGACGTCCGGGGAGCTGTTTTTT. This chain links TRBV11-3 with TRBJ2-2; tentatively, D is TRBD2 (5 bases). Trimming left V 3 bases short and J 6 bases short, with 11 bases between. Germline V gene data show CDR1 as SGHNT and CDR2 as YENEEA. CDR3 length equals 14 residues.

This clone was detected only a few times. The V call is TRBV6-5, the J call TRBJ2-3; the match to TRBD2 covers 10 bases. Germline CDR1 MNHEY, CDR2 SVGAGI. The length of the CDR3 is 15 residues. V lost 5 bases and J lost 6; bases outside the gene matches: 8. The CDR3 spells CASSRTSGAPDTQYF. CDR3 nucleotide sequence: TGTGCCAGCAGTAGGACTAGCGGAGCGCCCGATACGCAGTATTTT.

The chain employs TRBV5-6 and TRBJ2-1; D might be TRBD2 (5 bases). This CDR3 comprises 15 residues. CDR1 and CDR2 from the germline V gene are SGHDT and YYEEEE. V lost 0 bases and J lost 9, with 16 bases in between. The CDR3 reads CASSLVVGVSSEQFF. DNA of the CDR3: TGTGCCAGCAGCTTGGTAGTGGGAGTCTCTAGTGAGCAGTTCTTC.

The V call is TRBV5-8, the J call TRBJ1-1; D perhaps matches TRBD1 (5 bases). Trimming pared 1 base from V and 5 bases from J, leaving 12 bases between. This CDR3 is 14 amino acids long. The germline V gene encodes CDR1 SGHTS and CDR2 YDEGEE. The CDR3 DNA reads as TGTGCCAGCAGCTTGTCGCAGGGATGGACTGAAGCTTTCTTT. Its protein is CASSLSQGWTEAFF. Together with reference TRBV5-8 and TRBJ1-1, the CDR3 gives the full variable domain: EAGVTQSPTHLIKTRGQQATLRCSPISGHTSVYWYQQALGLGLQFLLWYDEGEERNRGNFPPRFSGRQFPNYSSELNVNALELEDSALYLCASSLSQGWTEAFFGQGTRLTVV.

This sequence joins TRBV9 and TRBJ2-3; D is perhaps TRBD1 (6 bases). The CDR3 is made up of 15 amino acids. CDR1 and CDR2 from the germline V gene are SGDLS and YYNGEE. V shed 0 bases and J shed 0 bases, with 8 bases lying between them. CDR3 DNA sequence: TGTGCCAGCAGCGTAGGAACAGGGAGCACAGATACGCAGTATTTT. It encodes CASSVGTGSTDTQYF.

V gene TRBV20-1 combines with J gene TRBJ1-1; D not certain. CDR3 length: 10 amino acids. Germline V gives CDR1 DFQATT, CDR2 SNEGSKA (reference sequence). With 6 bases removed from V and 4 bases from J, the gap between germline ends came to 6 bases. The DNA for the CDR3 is TGCAGTGCAAGCAGCACTGAAGCTTTCTTT. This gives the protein CSASSTEAFF.

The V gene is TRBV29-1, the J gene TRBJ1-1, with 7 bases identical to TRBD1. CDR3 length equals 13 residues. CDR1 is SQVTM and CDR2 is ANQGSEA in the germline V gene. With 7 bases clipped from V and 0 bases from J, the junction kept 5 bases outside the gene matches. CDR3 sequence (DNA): TGCAGCGCCACCACAGGGGTGAACACTGAAGCTTTCTTT. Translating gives CSATTGVNTEAFF.

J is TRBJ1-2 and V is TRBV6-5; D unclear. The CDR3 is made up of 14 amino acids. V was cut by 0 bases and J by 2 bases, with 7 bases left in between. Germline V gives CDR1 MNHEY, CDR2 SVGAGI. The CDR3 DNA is TGTGCCAGCAGTTACTCGAGGTCAAACTATGGCTACACCTTC. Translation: CASSYSRSNYGYTF.